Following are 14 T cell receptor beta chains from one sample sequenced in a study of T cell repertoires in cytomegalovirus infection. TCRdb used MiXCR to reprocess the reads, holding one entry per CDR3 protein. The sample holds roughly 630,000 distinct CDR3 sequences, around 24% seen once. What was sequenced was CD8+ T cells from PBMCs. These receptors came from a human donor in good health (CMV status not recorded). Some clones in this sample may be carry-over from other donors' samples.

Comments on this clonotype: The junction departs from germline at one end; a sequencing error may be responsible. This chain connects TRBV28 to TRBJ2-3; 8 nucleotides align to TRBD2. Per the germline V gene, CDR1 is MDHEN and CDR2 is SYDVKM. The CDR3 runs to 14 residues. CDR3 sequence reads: CASRLGLARDMQYF. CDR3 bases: TGTGCCAGCAGACTCGGACTAGCCAGGGATATGCAGTATTTT. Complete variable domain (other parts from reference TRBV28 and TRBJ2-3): DVKVTQSSRYLVKRTGEKVFLECVQDMDHENMFWYRQDPGLGLRLIYFSYDVKMKEKGDIPEGYSVSREKKERFSLILESASTNQTSMYLCASRLGLARDMQYFGPGTRLTVL.

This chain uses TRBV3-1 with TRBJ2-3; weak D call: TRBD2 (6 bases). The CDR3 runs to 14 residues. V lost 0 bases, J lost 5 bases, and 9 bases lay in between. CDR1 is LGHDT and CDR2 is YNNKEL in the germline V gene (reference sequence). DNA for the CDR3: TGTGCCAGCAGCCAAGAACCGGGGGTAGATACGCAGTATTTT. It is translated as CASSQEPGVDTQYF.

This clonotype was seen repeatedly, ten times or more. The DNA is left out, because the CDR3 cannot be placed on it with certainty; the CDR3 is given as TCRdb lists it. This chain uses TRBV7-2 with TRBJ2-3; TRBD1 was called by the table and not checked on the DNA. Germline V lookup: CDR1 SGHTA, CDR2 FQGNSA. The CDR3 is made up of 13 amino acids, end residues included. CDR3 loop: CASSVGAGAYKDF.

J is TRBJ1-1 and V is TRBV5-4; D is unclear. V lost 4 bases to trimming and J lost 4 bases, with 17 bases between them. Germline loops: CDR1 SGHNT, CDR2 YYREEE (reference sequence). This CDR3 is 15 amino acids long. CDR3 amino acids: CASSPTPSPGTEAFF. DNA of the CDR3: TGTGCCAGCAGCCCGACTCCCTCCCCGGGCACTGAAGCTTTCTTT.

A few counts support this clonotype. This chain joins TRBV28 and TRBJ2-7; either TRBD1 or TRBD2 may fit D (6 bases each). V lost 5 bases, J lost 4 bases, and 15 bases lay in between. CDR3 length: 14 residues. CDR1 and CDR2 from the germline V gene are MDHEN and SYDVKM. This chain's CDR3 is CASSPGGDTYEQYV. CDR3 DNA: TGTGCCAGCAGTCCTGGAGGGGACACGTACGAGCAGTACGTC.

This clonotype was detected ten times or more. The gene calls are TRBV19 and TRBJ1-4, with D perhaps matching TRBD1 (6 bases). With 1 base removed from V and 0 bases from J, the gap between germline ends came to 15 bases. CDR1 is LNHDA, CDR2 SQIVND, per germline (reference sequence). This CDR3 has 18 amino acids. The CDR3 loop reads CASSIVYRDGPTNEKLFF. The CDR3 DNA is TGTGCCAGTAGTATAGTTTACAGGGACGGCCCAACTAATGAAAAACTGTTTTTT.

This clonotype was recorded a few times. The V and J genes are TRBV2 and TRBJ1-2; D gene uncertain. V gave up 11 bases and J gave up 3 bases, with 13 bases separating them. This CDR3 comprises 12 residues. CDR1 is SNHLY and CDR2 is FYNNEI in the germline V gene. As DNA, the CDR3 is TGTGCCGAAGAGAAAGGTGACTATGGCTACACCTTC. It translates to CAEEKGDYGYTF.

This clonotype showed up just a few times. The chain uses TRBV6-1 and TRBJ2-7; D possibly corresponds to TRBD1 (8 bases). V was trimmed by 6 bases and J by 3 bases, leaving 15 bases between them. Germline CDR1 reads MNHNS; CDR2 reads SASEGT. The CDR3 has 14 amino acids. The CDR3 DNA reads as TGTGCCAGCAGCCTACAGGGGGGGGACTACGAGCAGTACTTC. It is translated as CASSLQGGDYEQYF.

The chain's CDR3 is CSYNRGEGNTEAFF. The CDR3 region has the DNA TGCAGTTATAACAGGGGCGAAGGGAACACTGAAGCTTTCTTT. V usage is TRBV20-1 and J usage is TRBJ1-1; TRBD1 aligns across 7 bases. The V and J ends lost 8 bases and 1 base, in that order; junction bases with no gene match: 10. This CDR3 comprises 14 residues. The V gene's germline CDR1 is DFQATT and CDR2 SNEGSKA (reference sequence).

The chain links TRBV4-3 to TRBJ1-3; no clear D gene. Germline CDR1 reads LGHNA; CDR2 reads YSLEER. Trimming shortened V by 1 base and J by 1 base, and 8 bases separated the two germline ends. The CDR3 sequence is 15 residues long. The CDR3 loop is CASSQGAASGNTIYF. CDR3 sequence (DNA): TGCGCCAGCAGCCAAGGGGCGGCGTCTGGAAACACCATATATTTT.

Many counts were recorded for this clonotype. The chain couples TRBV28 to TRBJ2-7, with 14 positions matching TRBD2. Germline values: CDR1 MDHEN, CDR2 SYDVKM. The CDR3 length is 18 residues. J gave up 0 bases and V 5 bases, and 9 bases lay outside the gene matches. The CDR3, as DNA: TGTGCCAGCAGTCCAGGACTAGCGGGGGGCCCAAGCTCCTACGAGCAGTACTTC. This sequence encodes CASSPGLAGGPSSYEQYF.

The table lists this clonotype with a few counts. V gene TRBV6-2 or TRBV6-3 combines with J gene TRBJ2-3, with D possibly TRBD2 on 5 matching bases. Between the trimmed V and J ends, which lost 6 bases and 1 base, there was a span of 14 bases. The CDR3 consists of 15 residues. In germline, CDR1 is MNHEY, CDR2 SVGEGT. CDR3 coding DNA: TGTGCCAGCAGCCTCTGGGAGACGGGCACAGATACGCAGTATTTT. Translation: CASSLWETGTDTQYF.

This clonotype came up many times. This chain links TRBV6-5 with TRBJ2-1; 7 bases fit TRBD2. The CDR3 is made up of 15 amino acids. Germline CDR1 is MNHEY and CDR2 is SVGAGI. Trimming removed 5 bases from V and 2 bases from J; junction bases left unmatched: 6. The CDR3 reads CASSPSGTTYNEQFF. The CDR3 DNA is TGTGCCAGCAGTCCTTCCGGGACTACCTACAATGAGCAGTTCTTC.

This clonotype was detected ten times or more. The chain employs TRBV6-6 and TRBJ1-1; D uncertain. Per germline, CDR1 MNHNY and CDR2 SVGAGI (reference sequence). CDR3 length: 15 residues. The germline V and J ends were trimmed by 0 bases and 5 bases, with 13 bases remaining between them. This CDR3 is CASSYSFSGDTEAFF. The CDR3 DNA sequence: TGTGCCAGCAGTTACTCGTTTTCGGGAGATACTGAAGCTTTCTTT.